This passage covers 25 T cell receptor beta chains from one sample sequenced in a study of cytomegalovirus exposure and HLA in healthy donors. The PCR was carried out with 60 Vbeta primers and 13 Jbeta primers. The table came from immunoSEQ multiplex PCR; TCRdb's copy has only in-frame clones and leaves some out. The data contain some 150,000 clones, around 79% of them singletons. Sequencing input: PBMCs. The source of these receptors is a woman aged 40-49 years in good health and CMV-seropositive.

The rearrangement uses TRBV5-5 and TRBJ2-7; 13 bases map to TRBD2. This CDR3 comprises 15 residues. Germline V gene data show CDR1 as SGHKS and CDR2 as YYEKEE (reference sequence). V dropped 0 bases and J dropped 7; count of bases not matched to a gene: 4. The DNA for the CDR3 is TGTGCCAGCAGCTTGGCGGGACTAGCGGGGAATGAGCAGTACTTC. Translation: CASSLAGLAGNEQYF.

The chain is built from TRBV10-2 and TRBJ2-7, with 9 positions matching TRBD1. This CDR3 is built from 16 residues. Trimming removed 4 bases from V and 4 bases from J; junction bases left unmatched: 11. Germline loops: CDR1 WSHSY, CDR2 SAAADI. CDR3 region: CASSAWGQGVEYEQYF. The CDR3 nucleotides are TGCGCCAGCAGTGCCTGGGGACAGGGAGTTGAGTACGAGCAGTACTTC.

This clone is a singleton in its sample. This sequence joins TRBV6-1 and TRBJ2-2; TRBD2 aligns across 8 bases. The CDR3 extends over 18 amino acids. With 0 bases clipped from V and 5 bases from J, the junction kept 11 bases outside the gene matches. CDR1 is MNHNS and CDR2 is SASEGT in the germline V gene. In DNA, the CDR3 is TGTGCCAGCAGTGAAGCTGTTGGTGGCGGGGGGTATACCGGGGAGCTGTTTTTT. Translating gives CASSEAVGGGGYTGELFF.

The chain carries TRBV11-2 and TRBJ2-2; 7 bases map to TRBD1. The germline gives CDR1 SGHAT, CDR2 FQNNGV. The V gene end was trimmed by 0 bases and the J gene end by 4 bases; junction bases not matched to a gene: 2. The CDR3 contains 15 residues. This CDR3 is CASSLDRTGTGELFF. DNA of the CDR3: TGTGCCAGCAGCTTAGACCGGACAGGCACCGGGGAGCTGTTTTTT.

The chain recombines TRBV5-1 with TRBJ1-1; D possibly corresponds to TRBD1 (6 bases). The ends were cut back, 4 bases at V and 1 base at J, with 14 bases in the middle. Germline V gene sequence: CDR1 SGHRS, CDR2 YFSETQ. CDR3 length: 15 amino acids. The chain's CDR3 is CASSIQGGRNTEAFF. CDR3 bases: TGCGCCAGCAGCATCCAAGGGGGTCGGAACACTGAAGCTTTCTTT.

The chain couples TRBV6-5 to TRBJ1-6; 7 nucleotides agree with TRBD1. The CDR3 totals 15 residues. The germline V gene encodes CDR1 MNHEY and CDR2 SVGAGI. J lost 7 bases, V lost 0 bases, and 3 bases had no gene match. In DNA form, the CDR3 reads TGTGCCAGCAGTTACTCAGGGGGCCACAATTCACCCCTCCACTTT. Its protein is CASSYSGGHNSPLHF.

About this clone itself: Distinct nucleotide sequences in the sample also encode this CDR3. The rearrangement links TRBV7-9 to TRBJ2-2, with D possibly TRBD2 on 5 matching bases. CDR1 is SEHNR and CDR2 is FQNEAQ in the germline V gene (reference sequence). The CDR3 runs 14 residues. V gave up 6 bases and J gave up 4 bases, with 12 bases separating them. CDR3 DNA: TGTGCCAGCAGACCCGGGGTGGGCACCGGGGAGCTGTTTTTT. Translating gives CASRPGVGTGELFF.

This clone has just a few counts. The chain links TRBV19 to TRBJ1-2, with 8 bases fitting TRBD1. Germline CDR1 is LNHDA and CDR2 is SQIVND (reference sequence). The trim removed 5 bases at V and 5 bases at J, leaving 7 bases unmatched. This CDR3 is 14 amino acids long. The CDR3 spells CASSSSDREYGYTF. The CDR3 DNA reads as TGTGCCAGTAGTTCTTCGGACAGGGAATATGGCTACACCTTC.

This clone was counted a single time. The rearrangement links TRBV7-3 to TRBJ2-5, with D unclear. V was pared by 5 bases and J by 1 base, with 11 bases between. The CDR3 covers 14 residues. CDR1 is SGHTA and CDR2 is FQGTGA in the germline V gene. The CDR3 DNA reads as TGTGCCAGCAGCCAAGAGGCTAGCCAAGAGACCCAGTACTTC. As protein: CASSQEASQETQYF.

This clone was counted between two and nine times. The rearrangement uses TRBV18 and TRBJ1-4, with TRBD1 matching over 9 bases. The CDR3 length is 14 residues. CDR1 KGHSH and CDR2 LQKENI come from the germline V gene. The V gene end was trimmed by 6 bases and the J gene end by 7 bases; junction bases not matched to a gene: 6. Here the CDR3 DNA reads TGTGCCAGCTCCCTAGGACAGGGGTCTGAAAAACTGTTTTTT. Protein sequence: CASSLGQGSEKLFF.

Comments on this clone: One end of the junction does not line up with germline, which may come from a read error. The chain carries TRBV7-9 and TRBJ2-5; D perhaps matches TRBD2 (6 bases). The DNA end lines up better with TRBJ2-7; the J call may be wrong. Germline V gives CDR1 SEHNR, CDR2 FQNEAQ (reference sequence). The CDR3 sequence is 15 residues long. For the CDR3, the DNA is TGTTCCAGCAGCTTATTCGTCGGGAGCTCCTACGAGCAGTACTTC. This translates into CSSSLFVGSSYEQYF.

The rearrangement joins TRBV4-2 to TRBJ1-4, with 8 bases fitting TRBD1. Germline values: CDR1 LGHNA, CDR2 YNFKEQ. V gave up 0 bases and J gave up 0 bases; unmatched junction bases: 6. This CDR3 has 18 residues. The CDR3 DNA reads TGTGCCAGCAGCCAAGACCCCGGACAGGGAACAACTAATGAAAAACTGTTTTTT. This gives the protein CASSQDPGQGTTNEKLFF.

The J gene is TRBJ2-7, the V gene TRBV2, with D perhaps TRBD1 (6 bases). Looked up from germline, CDR1 is SNHLY and CDR2 is FYNNEI. The CDR3 is 15 amino acids. Trimming took 2 bases from V and 2 from J, leaving 13 bases between them. CDR3 DNA sequence: TGTGCCAGCAGTGAAAATTTTGGGACAACCTACGAGCAGTACTTC. The encoded protein is CASSENFGTTYEQYF.

The rearrangement links TRBV2 to TRBJ2-5; 13 nucleotides agree with TRBD2. The V and J ends lost 7 bases and 4 bases, in that order; junction bases with no gene match: 6. The CDR3 length is 15 residues. Per the germline V gene, CDR1 is SNHLY and CDR2 is FYNNEI. CDR3 amino acids: CASTPGLAGRETQYF. CDR3 nucleotides: TGTGCCAGCACTCCGGGACTAGCGGGGCGAGAGACCCAGTACTTC.

The rearrangement links TRBV19 to TRBJ1-3; a weak D match, TRBD1 (5 bases). The CDR3 contains 17 residues. With 3 bases removed from V and 0 bases from J, the gap between germline ends came to 15 bases. Germline V gene data show CDR1 as LNHDA and CDR2 as SQIVND (reference sequence). The CDR3 spells CASSIGFAGISGNTIYF. The CDR3 DNA reads TGTGCCAGTAGTATCGGTTTTGCAGGGATCTCTGGAAACACCATATATTTT.

The J gene is TRBJ2-1, the V gene TRBV7-9, with D perhaps matching TRBD2 (7 bases). The CDR3 loop spans 18 amino acids. V was shortened by 2 bases and J by 1 base, with 18 bases between the two germline ends. Germline CDR1 and CDR2: SEHNR and FQNEAQ (reference sequence). As DNA, the CDR3 is TGTGCCAGCAGCTTAATCCCGGGGGGCCCATATTCCTACAATGAGCAGTTCTTC. It is translated as CASSLIPGGPYSYNEQFF.

The rearrangement uses TRBV25-1 and TRBJ2-1, with TRBD2 matching over 13 bases. After removal of 3 bases from V and 11 bases from J, the junction contained 4 bases not matched to a gene. The CDR3 contains 14 residues. Germline assignment: CDR1 MGHDK and CDR2 SYGVNS. Here the CDR3 reads CASSETSGGTKQFF. The CDR3 DNA is TGTGCCAGCAGTGAGACTAGCGGGGGGACAAAGCAGTTCTTC.

This sequence joins TRBV5-1 and TRBJ2-2; TRBD2 agrees at 14 bases. V gave up 4 bases and J gave up 5 bases; unmatched junction bases: 4. The CDR3 totals 16 residues. Germline V gene sequence: CDR1 SGHRS, CDR2 YFSETQ. CDR3 DNA: TGCGCCAGCAGCCGACGGACTAGCGGGGGGACCGGGGAGCTGTTTTTT. Translation: CASSRRTSGGTGELFF.

The chain uses TRBV9 and TRBJ1-2; perhaps TRBD1 as D (5 bases). V shed 1 base and J shed 0 bases, with 34 bases lying between them. Germline lookup yields CDR1 SGDLS and CDR2 YYNGEE. The length of the CDR3 is 23 residues. CDR3 coding DNA: TGTGCCAGCAGCGTATCTGGGGCAGGAGATACGGATCGCCCACCTATAACTAACTATGGCTACACCTTC. Amino acids: CASSVSGAGDTDRPPITNYGYTF.

This clone occurred a few times. The chain recombines TRBV5-6 with TRBJ1-1; D is unresolved. Germline CDR1 SGHDT, CDR2 YYEEEE. Trimming cost V 5 bases and J 5 bases, with 10 bases left between them. The CDR3 sequence is 12 residues long. CDR3 sequence: CASSQAGTEAFF. The CDR3 DNA is TGTGCCAGCAGTCAAGCGGGGACTGAAGCTTTCTTT.

The table lists this clone with a count of one. The chain couples TRBV25-1 to TRBJ2-5; TRBD1 is a possible D gene (6 bases). There are 15 residues in the CDR3. The ends were cut back, 3 bases at V and 1 base at J, with 12 bases in the middle. Germline assignment: CDR1 MGHDK and CDR2 SYGVNS. The CDR3, as DNA: TGTGCCAGCAGTGATTCGGACAGTGTCCAAGAGACCCAGTACTTC. This encodes CASSDSDSVQETQYF.

The chain employs TRBV9 and TRBJ1-4, with D unclear. This CDR3 is built from 15 residues. V lost 1 base to trimming and J lost 0 bases, with 7 bases between them. Germline lookup yields CDR1 SGDLS and CDR2 YYNGEE. The CDR3 DNA sequence: TGTGCCAGCAGCGTAATGTCTGCAACTAATGAAAAACTGTTTTTT. Protein sequence: CASSVMSATNEKLFF.

J is TRBJ2-1 and V is TRBV2, with D maybe TRBD2 (6 bases). Germline V gene lookup returns CDR1 SNHLY and CDR2 FYNNEI. Trimming left V 4 bases short and J 0 bases short, with 10 bases between. This CDR3 has 15 amino acids. CDR3 in DNA: TGTGCCAGCAGTGCAGGAGGGAGCTCCTACAATGAGCAGTTCTTC. This encodes CASSAGGSSYNEQFF.

V and J are TRBV9 and TRBJ1-1; 7 nucleotides align to TRBD1. The CDR3 sequence is 15 residues long. From germline, CDR1 is SGDLS and CDR2 YYNGEE. Trimming at V came to 0 bases and at J to 4 bases, leaving 6 bases not matched to a gene. The CDR3 coding sequence is TGTGCCAGCAGCGTAGTGGACAGGCGGGGCACTGAAGCTTTCTTT. It specifies CASSVVDRRGTEAFF.

A remark on this clone: Within the sample, other DNA sequences also encode this same CDR3. The chain combines TRBV2 with TRBJ1-5, with D hard to call. V gave up 2 bases and J gave up 2 bases, with 10 bases separating them. The CDR3 has 15 residues. Per germline, CDR1 SNHLY and CDR2 FYNNEI. The CDR3 DNA sequence: TGTGCCAGCAGTGAACTCGGTGCGGGCAATCAGCCCCAGCATTTT. Amino acid sequence: CASSELGAGNQPQHF.